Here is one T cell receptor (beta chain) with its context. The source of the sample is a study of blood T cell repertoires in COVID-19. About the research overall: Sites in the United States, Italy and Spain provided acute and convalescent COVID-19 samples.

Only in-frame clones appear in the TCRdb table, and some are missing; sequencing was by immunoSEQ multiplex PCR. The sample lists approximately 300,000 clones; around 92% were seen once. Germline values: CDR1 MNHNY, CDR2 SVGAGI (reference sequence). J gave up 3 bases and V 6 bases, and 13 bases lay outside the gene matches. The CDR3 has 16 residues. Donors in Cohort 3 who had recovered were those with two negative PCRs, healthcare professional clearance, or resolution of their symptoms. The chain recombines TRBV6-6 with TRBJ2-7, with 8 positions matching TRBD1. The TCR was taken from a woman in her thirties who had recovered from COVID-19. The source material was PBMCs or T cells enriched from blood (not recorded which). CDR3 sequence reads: CASRPPHQGANYEQYF. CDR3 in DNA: TGTGCCAGCAGGCCACCCCACCAGGGGGCGAACTACGAGCAGTACTTC.